This TCR beta chain comes out of a study of blood T cell repertoires in COVID-19. Study as a whole: From the United States, Italy and Spain came samples of acute and convalescent COVID-19. Sample material is recorded as cDNA or gDNA derived from T cells, B-cell-depleted T cells, or PBMCs.

Authors' methods: Reference gene primer amplification gave nucleated cell count estimates. Clones were read by immunoSEQ multiplex PCR, and TCRdb kept only the in-frame ones, dropping some. V, J and clone size are taken as reported in that table, and D and trimming were inferred from the DNA itself. The sample has over 120,000 clones, around nine tenths seen once; the top ten hold 8.6%. From germline, CDR1 is SEHNR and CDR2 FQNEAQ (reference sequence). The CDR3 spans 14 residues. The ends lost 1 base at V and 5 bases at J; junction bases unmatched: 3. The clonotype comes from a woman between 50 and 59 years old with active or convalescent COVID-19. The chain combines TRBV7-9 with TRBJ1-1; TRBD1 agrees at 8 bases. Specimen: peripheral blood. Here the CDR3 DNA reads TGTGCCAGCAGCTTAGGCAGGGGGCAAACTGAAGCTTTCTTT. Translating gives CASSLGRGQTEAFF.